Below, 26 T cell receptor beta chains from the same sample are listed, as sequenced in a study of shared clonotypes between healthy human individuals. Here immunoSEQ multiplex PCR was the method, and the copy in TCRdb shows in-frame clones only, minus some. Of over 700,000 clones in the sample, over 60% are singletons; the top ten hold more than 1.5%. Sequences were obtained from memory CD4+ T cells sorted from blood. Subset denoted: CD45RA-negative fraction. These receptors all stem from a woman younger than 45 in good health.

Points on this clone: The same CDR3 arises from other DNA sequences in this sample as well. The chain uses TRBV5-1 and TRBJ2-1; 9 bases align to TRBD2. V lost 1 base and J lost 4; bases outside the gene matches: 3. The V gene's germline CDR1 is SGHRS and CDR2 YFSETQ. The CDR3 runs to 15 residues. CDR3 protein: CASSLSTSGYNEQFF. The CDR3, as DNA: TGCGCCAGCAGCTTGTCGACTAGCGGATACAATGAGCAGTTCTTC.

This clone was seen only a few times. This CDR3 is also generated by other DNA sequences in the sample. The V and J genes are TRBV2 and TRBJ1-1, with D perhaps matching TRBD1 (5 bases). The germline V and J ends were trimmed by 5 bases and 2 bases, with 12 bases remaining between them. From germline, CDR1 is SNHLY and CDR2 FYNNEI. CDR3 length equals 14 residues. CDR3 DNA: TGTGCCAGCAGTCAGGACGGGGGAAACACTGAAGCTTTCTTT. This gives the protein CASSQDGGNTEAFF.

The chain is built from TRBV19 and TRBJ2-5; no firm D call. Trimming shortened V by 4 bases and J by 1 base, and 7 bases separated the two germline ends. CDR1 is LNHDA and CDR2 is SQIVND in the germline V gene (reference sequence). This CDR3 contains 13 residues. In nucleotides, the CDR3 is TGTGCCAGTAGTAATCAGGTCCAAGAGACCCAGTACTTC. This encodes CASSNQVQETQYF.

This clone was recorded a few times. The V gene is TRBV18, the J gene TRBJ2-1, with 7 bases matching TRBD1. The CDR3 covers 15 residues. V lost 2 bases to trimming and J lost 2 bases; unmatched junction nucleotides: 3. CDR1 is KGHSH, CDR2 LQKENI, per germline. CDR3 sequence reads: CASSPSQGAYNEQFF. CDR3 coding DNA: TGTGCCAGCTCACCATCCCAGGGGGCCTACAATGAGCAGTTCTTC.

The chain recombines TRBV4-1 with TRBJ2-2; tentatively, D is TRBD1 (6 bases). The V end lost 3 bases, the J end lost 1 base, and 9 bases lay between the germline ends. Germline V gene sequence: CDR1 MGHRA, CDR2 YSYEKL. The CDR3 runs 15 residues. CDR3 protein: CASSHVGQNTGELFF. As DNA, the CDR3 is TGCGCCAGCAGCCATGTGGGACAGAACACCGGGGAGCTGTTTTTT.

This sequence joins TRBV5-6 and TRBJ1-3, with D perhaps TRBD1 (5 bases). The germline V gene has CDR1 SGHDT and CDR2 YYEEEE. The CDR3 extends over 14 amino acids. V was trimmed by 5 bases and J by 2 bases, leaving 11 bases between them. The CDR3 DNA follows: TGTGCCAGCAGTACTATAGGGGCTGGAAACACCATATATTTT. The encoded protein is CASSTIGAGNTIYF.

This CDR3 reads CASSSLAAGQPQHF. Written as DNA, the CDR3 is TGTGCCAGCAGTTCCTTGGCAGCGGGGCAGCCCCAGCATTTT. The V gene is TRBV6-5, the J gene TRBJ1-5, with D hard to call. Trimming shortened V by 4 bases and J by 7 bases, and 14 bases separated the two germline ends. Germline V gene sequence: CDR1 MNHEY, CDR2 SVGAGI. This CDR3 comprises 14 residues.

V and J are TRBV2 and TRBJ2-3, with a possible D match to TRBD2 (7 bases). Germline V gene data show CDR1 as SNHLY and CDR2 as FYNNEI. There are 14 residues in the CDR3. Trimming pared 6 bases from V and 3 bases from J, leaving 13 bases between. CDR3 protein: CASRRGGATDTQYF. For the CDR3, the DNA is TGTGCCAGCAGGAGGGGGGGTGCGACAGATACGCAGTATTTT.

The sample holds many counts of this clone. The chain carries TRBV27 and TRBJ1-5; weak D call: TRBD1 (6 bases). With 8 bases removed from V and 7 bases from J, the gap between germline ends came to 18 bases. The length of the CDR3 is 14 residues. CDR1 MNHEY and CDR2 SMNVEV come from the germline V gene (reference sequence). The CDR3 DNA reads as TGTGCCAGCGGAAAAGGGGGGGTGTGGCAGCCCCAGCATTTT. Translated: CASGKGGVWQPQHF.

This sequence joins TRBV6-1 and TRBJ1-5; 7 positions match TRBD1. Germline V gene data show CDR1 as MNHNS and CDR2 as SASEGT. The CDR3 extends over 11 amino acids. V lost 10 bases and J lost 14; bases outside the gene matches: 11. CDR3 in DNA: TGTGCCATCCGGGCCGGGACAGCCAAGCATTTT. Protein: CAIRAGTAKHF.

The chain employs TRBV6-6 and TRBJ2-6; D ambiguous. The CDR3 has 15 residues. Trimming left V 4 bases short and J 0 bases short, with 7 bases between. Germline CDR1 and CDR2: MNHNY and SVGAGI (reference sequence). The CDR3 loop reads CASSSSLSGANVLTF. The CDR3 DNA reads as TGTGCCAGCAGTTCCTCTCTCTCTGGGGCCAACGTCCTGACTTTC.

This sequence joins TRBV4-1 and TRBJ2-1, with TRBD1 matching 7 bases. V shed 2 bases, J shed 2 bases, and the junction held 6 bases outside the gene matches. The CDR3 spans 16 residues. CDR1 is MGHRA, CDR2 YSYEKL, per germline. CDR3 bases: TGCGCCAGCAGCCAAACAGGGGTAGAGACCTACAATGAGCAGTTCTTC. Encoded protein: CASSQTGVETYNEQFF.

The J gene is TRBJ2-7, the V gene TRBV6-6; tentatively, D is TRBD1 or TRBD2 (5 bases each). Trimming took 5 bases from V and 3 from J, leaving 14 bases between them. The CDR3 is 14 residues long. Germline-derived CDR1 and CDR2 are MNHNY and SVGAGI (reference sequence). DNA for the CDR3: TGTGCCAGCAGTCCCAACGGGGCGGACTACGAGCAGTACTTC. This sequence encodes CASSPNGADYEQYF.

The gene calls are TRBV5-8 and TRBJ1-1; D perhaps matches TRBD1 (5 bases). The V gene's germline CDR1 is SGHTS and CDR2 YDEGEE. The CDR3 is 16 residues long. V lost 1 base to trimming and J lost 1 base, with 14 bases between them. The CDR3 DNA reads TGTGCCAGCAGCTTGCACGGGGCCGGTGGGAACACTGAAGCTTTCTTT. Amino acid sequence: CASSLHGAGGNTEAFF. The full variable domain, rest sourced from reference TRBV5-8 and TRBJ1-1, is EAGVTQSPTHLIKTRGQQATLRCSPISGHTSVYWYQQALGLGLQFLLWYDEGEERNRGNFPPRFSGRQFPNYSSELNVNALELEDSALYLCASSLHGAGGNTEAFFGQGTRLTVV.

The J gene is TRBJ2-7, the V gene TRBV28; D not certain. The V and J ends lost 5 bases and 7 bases respectively, with 15 bases between them. Germline CDR1 reads MDHEN; CDR2 reads SYDVKM. The CDR3 extends over 13 amino acids. CDR3 protein: CASSPRPAVEQYF. The CDR3 bases are TGTGCCAGCAGTCCCCGGCCGGCCGTAGAGCAGTACTTC.

The sample holds a few counts of this clone. The V gene is TRBV5-5, the J gene TRBJ2-7; D possibly corresponds to TRBD1 (6 bases). CDR1 SGHKS and CDR2 YYEKEE come from the germline V gene (reference sequence). This CDR3 region has 13 residues. The V and J ends lost 4 bases and 2 bases respectively, with 10 bases between them. CDR3 bases: TGTGCCAGCAGCACTGGACAGACCTACGAGCAGTACTTC. As protein: CASSTGQTYEQYF.

V gene TRBV4-2 combines with J gene TRBJ2-2; 12 bases map to TRBD2. CDR3 length: 17 amino acids. Trimming at V came to 1 base and at J to 7 bases, leaving 7 bases not matched to a gene. In germline, CDR1 is LGHNA, CDR2 YNFKEQ. The CDR3 region is CASSQASGRASGGELFF. CDR3 nucleotide sequence: TGTGCCAGCAGCCAAGCTAGCGGGAGGGCCTCCGGCGGGGAGCTGTTTTTT.

This rearrangement joins TRBV7-2 to TRBJ1-1; a possible D gene is TRBD1 (6 bases). CDR1 and CDR2 (germline): SGHTA, FQGNSA. Trimming cost V 4 bases and J 5 bases, with 20 bases left between them. The CDR3 spans 16 residues. The CDR3 spells CASSSRSGQKRTEAFF. The CDR3 nucleotides read TGTGCCAGCAGCTCCAGATCGGGACAAAAAAGGACTGAAGCTTTCTTT.

The chain recombines TRBV7-9 with TRBJ2-2, with 7 bases matching TRBD1. CDR1 is SEHNR and CDR2 is FQNEAQ in the germline V gene (reference sequence). J gave up 0 bases and V 1 base, and 5 bases lay outside the gene matches. The CDR3 has 17 residues. The CDR3 here is CASSLDWGQPNTGELFF. CDR3 nucleotides: TGTGCCAGCAGCTTAGATTGGGGACAGCCGAACACCGGGGAGCTGTTTTTT.

The gene calls are TRBV28 and TRBJ2-1; 10 bases line up with TRBD2. Per germline, CDR1 MDHEN and CDR2 SYDVKM. The junction had 10 bases not matched to a gene; V was cut back by 6 bases and J by 5 bases. This CDR3 region has 16 residues. CDR3 nucleotide sequence: TGTGCCAGCAGCACCCAGGGGAGCGGGAGGGACAATGAGCAGTTCTTC. It specifies CASSTQGSGRDNEQFF.

The chain has TRBV19 and TRBJ1-1, with 9 bases aligning to TRBD1. With V trimmed by 4 bases and J by 6 bases, 9 bases remained unmatched. CDR1 is LNHDA, CDR2 SQIVND, per germline (reference sequence). There are 15 residues in the CDR3. The CDR3 bases are TGTGCCAGTAGTACTGCCGGGACAGGGTATTCTGAAGCTTTCTTT. Its protein product is CASSTAGTGYSEAFF.

This chain links TRBV7-3 with TRBJ2-3; D gene uncertain. This CDR3 has 13 residues. Deletions cut 8 bases from V and 5 bases from J, with 14 bases between. Per the germline V gene, CDR1 is SGHTA and CDR2 is FQGTGA. Here the CDR3 reads CASSYGWGDTQYF. DNA for the CDR3: TGTGCCAGCTCTTATGGCTGGGGAGATACGCAGTATTTT.

The chain joins TRBV29-1 to TRBJ1-5; tentative D call: TRBD1 (6 bases). Trimming removed 4 bases from V and 3 bases from J, with 13 bases in between. The CDR3 is made up of 14 amino acids. Looked up from germline, CDR1 is SQVTM and CDR2 is ANQGSEA. The CDR3 DNA follows: TGCAGCGTTGTGTTTTCAGGGGACAATCAGCCCCAGCATTTT. Translated, it gives CSVVFSGDNQPQHF.

V and J are TRBV27 and TRBJ2-1, with TRBD2 matching 11 bases. Germline CDR1 reads MNHEY; CDR2 reads SMNVEV (reference sequence). The CDR3 runs 16 residues. Trimming at V came to 5 bases and at J to 7 bases, leaving 10 bases not matched to a gene. The CDR3 here is CASSPQLAGGVNEQFF. DNA of the CDR3: TGTGCCAGCAGTCCGCAGCTAGCGGGAGGAGTGAATGAGCAGTTCTTC.

This rearrangement joins TRBV28 to TRBJ2-3, with unresolved D. Trimming removed 11 bases at V and 0 bases at J, with 12 bases between. The CDR3 runs 13 residues. Germline CDR1 is MDHEN and CDR2 is SYDVKM. CDR3 in amino acids: CAAEDPSTDTQYF. In DNA form, the CDR3 reads TGTGCCGCTGAGGACCCTAGCACAGATACGCAGTATTTT.

The genes are TRBV1 and TRBJ2-1; TRBD2 is the table's D call, not checked against the DNA. TRBV1 is a pseudogene segment. This CDR3 is 16 amino acids long. The CDR3 DNA follows: TGCACCAGCAAGCGGACTAGCGGGAATTCACACAATGAGCAGTTCTTC. It encodes CTSKRTSGNSHNEQFF.